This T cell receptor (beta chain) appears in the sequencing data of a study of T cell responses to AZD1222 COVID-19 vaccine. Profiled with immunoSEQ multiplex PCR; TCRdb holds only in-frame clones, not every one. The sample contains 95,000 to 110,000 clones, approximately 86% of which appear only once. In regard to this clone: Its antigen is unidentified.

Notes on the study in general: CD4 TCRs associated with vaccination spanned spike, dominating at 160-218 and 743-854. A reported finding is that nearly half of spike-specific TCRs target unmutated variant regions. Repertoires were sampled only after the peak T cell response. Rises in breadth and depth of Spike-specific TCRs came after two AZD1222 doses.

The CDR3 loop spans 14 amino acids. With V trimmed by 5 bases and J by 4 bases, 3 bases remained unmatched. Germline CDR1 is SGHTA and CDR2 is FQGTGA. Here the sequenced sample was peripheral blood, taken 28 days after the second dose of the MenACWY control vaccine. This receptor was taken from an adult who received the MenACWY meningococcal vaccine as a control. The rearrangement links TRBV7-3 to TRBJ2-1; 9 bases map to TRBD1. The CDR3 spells CASSLTGGYNEQFF. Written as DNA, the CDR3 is TGTGCCAGCAGCCTGACAGGGGGGTACAATGAGCAGTTCTTC.